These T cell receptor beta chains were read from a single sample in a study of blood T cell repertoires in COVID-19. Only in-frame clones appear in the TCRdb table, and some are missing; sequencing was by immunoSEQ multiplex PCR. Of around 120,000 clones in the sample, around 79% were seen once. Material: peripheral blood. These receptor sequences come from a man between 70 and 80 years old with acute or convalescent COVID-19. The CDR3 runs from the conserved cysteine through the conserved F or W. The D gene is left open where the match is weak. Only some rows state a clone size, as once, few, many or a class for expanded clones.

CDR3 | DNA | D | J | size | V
CASSLSPGQETQYF | TGCGCCAGCAGCTTATCCCCGGGGCAAGAGACCCAGTACTTC | NA | TRBJ2-5 | NA | TRBV5-1
CASKEGGPNEKLFF | TGTGCCAGCAAGGAAGGGGGCCCTAATGAAAAACTGTTTTTT | TRBD1 | TRBJ1-4 | NA | TRBV6-5
CASSQASGGETGELFF | TGTGCCAGCAGCCAAGCGTCAGGGGGCGAAACCGGGGAGCTGTTTTTT | TRBD1 | TRBJ2-2 | NA | TRBV4-2
CASSLEPTVKWQFF | TGCGCCAGCAGCTTGGAACCGACAGTTAAGTGGCAGTTCTTC | NA | TRBJ2-1 | NA | TRBV5-1
CASSFRGLGRLEKLFF | TGTGCCAGCAGTTTCCGGGGTTTGGGTCGACTTGAAAAACTGTTTTTT | NA | TRBJ1-4 | NA | TRBV28
CASKRGPGQETQYF | TGTGCCAGCAAGCGGGGGCCGGGGCAAGAGACCCAGTACTTC | TRBD2 | TRBJ2-5 | NA | TRBV19
CASSYSGGNEKLFF | TGTGCCAGCAGTTACAGCGGAGGAAATGAAAAACTGTTTTTT | NA | TRBJ1-4 | NA | TRBV6-5
CAAQGASGANVLTF | TGTGCCGCGCAAGGGGCCTCTGGGGCCAACGTCCTGACTTTC | NA | TRBJ2-6 | few | TRBV6-5
CSVEGGVTFREQFF | TGCAGCGTTGAAGGTGGAGTAACTTTCCGGGAGCAGTTCTTC | NA | TRBJ2-1 | NA | TRBV29-1
CASSSGTGIIYGYTF | TGTGCCAGCAGCTCCGGGACAGGGATTATCTATGGCTACACCTTC | TRBD1 | TRBJ1-2 | NA | TRBV4-2
CASSLWQGYQPQHF | TGTGCCAGCAGTTTATGGCAGGGTTATCAGCCCCAGCATTTT | NA | TRBJ1-5 | few | TRBV28
CASSLQQGAKNIQYF | TGTGCCAGCAGCTTACAACAGGGTGCCAAAAACATTCAGTACTTC | NA | TRBJ2-4 | few | TRBV7-2
CASSFAGAQYF | TGTGCCAGCAGCTTTGCAGGGGCGCAGTATTTT | NA | TRBJ2-3 | NA | TRBV7-2
CASSASGDGKTQYF | TGTGCCAGCAGCGCATCGGGAGACGGGAAGACCCAGTACTTC | NA | TRBJ2-5 | NA | TRBV9
CASSEWTGEAFF | TGTGCCAGCAGTGAATGGACAGGGGAAGCTTTCTTT | TRBD1 | TRBJ1-1 | few | TRBV25-1
CASSDRGTGGLYEQYF | TGTGCCAGCAGCGACCGGGGGACAGGGGGCTTATACGAGCAGTACTTC | TRBD1 | TRBJ2-7 | once | TRBV11-2
CASSHRPGQGERGFEAFF | TGTGCCAGCAGCCACAGACCGGGACAGGGGGAACGGGGCTTTGAAGCTTTCTTT | TRBD1 | TRBJ1-1 | NA | TRBV14
CASSLDGQAGNTEAFF | TGCGCCAGCAGCTTGGACGGACAGGCAGGGAACACTGAAGCTTTCTTT | TRBD1 | TRBJ1-1 | NA | TRBV5-1
CASSPSGQSTEAFF | TGTGCCAGCTCACCTTCCGGACAGAGCACTGAAGCTTTCTTT | NA | TRBJ1-1 | NA | TRBV18
CASSFFPGLAGGVDNEQFF | TGTGCCAGCAGTTTTTTCCCCGGGCTAGCGGGGGGCGTGGATAATGAGCAGTTCTTC | TRBD2 | TRBJ2-1 | few | TRBV6-2/TRBV6-3
CASSSIGQGSSTEAFF | TGCGCCAGCAGCTCGATCGGACAGGGGAGTTCCACTGAAGCTTTCTTT | TRBD1 | TRBJ1-1 | NA | TRBV5-1
CASRYQPGTGASGELFF | TGTGCCAGCAGATATCAACCCGGGACAGGGGCAAGCGGGGAGCTGTTTTTT | TRBD1 | TRBJ2-2 | NA | TRBV7-2
CASSFESWGPGGSPLHF | TGTGCCAGCAGTTTCGAGAGTTGGGGCCCGGGGGGGTCACCCCTCCACTTT | NA | TRBJ1-6 | NA | TRBV27
CASRSDREITEAFF | TGTGCCAGTAGGAGCGACAGGGAGATCACTGAAGCTTTCTTT | TRBD1 | TRBJ1-1 | NA | TRBV6-6
CASSGQTLGSPLHF | TGTGCCAGCAGCGGACAAACCCTTGGGTCACCCCTCCACTTT | NA | TRBJ1-6 | once | TRBV7-3
CASSRGTDYEQYF | TGTGCCAGCAGCCGAGGGACAGACTACGAGCAGTACTTC | TRBD1 | TRBJ2-7 | NA | TRBV11-3
CASSPPTGQGSTEAFF | TGTGCCAGCTCACCACCGACGGGACAGGGAAGCACTGAAGCTTTCTTT | TRBD1 | TRBJ1-1 | NA | TRBV18
CASSLVAGGVTDTQYF | TGCGCCAGCAGCTTGGTCGCGGGGGGGGTCACAGATACGCAGTATTTT | TRBD2 | TRBJ2-3 | NA | TRBV5-1
CASSFRGGARYGYTF | TGTGCCAGCAGTTTCCGGGGGGGGGCCCGCTATGGCTACACCTTC | NA | TRBJ1-2 | NA | TRBV27
CASRTTGGRSNQPQHF | TGTGCCAGCAGAACGACAGGGGGCCGGAGCAATCAGCCCCAGCATTTT | TRBD1 | TRBJ1-5 | few | TRBV27
CASSLSGRNSPLHF | TGTGCCAGCAGCTTGTCAGGGCGTAATTCACCCCTCCACTTT | NA | TRBJ1-6 | NA | TRBV7-9
CASSVGITRNEKLFF | TGTGCCAGCAGTGTCGGGATCACGCGGAATGAAAAACTGTTTTTT | NA | TRBJ1-4 | few | TRBV2
CASGLVTTQGEQYF | TGTGCTAGTGGTTTGGTAACCACCCAGGGCGAGCAGTACTTC | NA | TRBJ2-7 | NA | TRBV12-5
CASSGAVNTEAFF | TGCGCCAGCAGCGGAGCGGTGAACACTGAAGCTTTCTTT | NA | TRBJ1-1 | many | TRBV4-1
CASNLGGAGTNYTF | TGTGCCAGCAACCTAGGGGGCGCCGGGACCAACTACACCTTC | TRBD1 | TRBJ1-2 | NA | TRBV6-5
CASSILAGNEQYF | TGTGCCAGCAGTATACTAGCGGGGAACGAGCAGTACTTC | TRBD2 | TRBJ2-7 | few | TRBV6-5
CASSTGLAGVYEQYF | TGTGCCAGCAGTACGGGACTAGCGGGGGTGTACGAGCAGTACTTC | TRBD2 | TRBJ2-7 | NA | TRBV6-2/TRBV6-3
CASGPGGTDTQYF | TGTGCCAGTGGACCCGGGGGAACAGATACGCAGTATTTT | NA | TRBJ2-3 | NA | TRBV19
CASSLGTGGVRTTEAFF | TGTGCCAGCAGCCTTGGGACAGGGGGCGTTAGGACGACTGAAGCTTTCTTT | TRBD1 | TRBJ1-1 | NA | TRBV9
CTSSFGTSNQPQHF | TGCACCAGCAGCTTCGGTACTAGCAATCAGCCCCAGCATTTT | NA | TRBJ1-5 | NA | TRBV1
CASSVVGGFSDTQYF | TGTGCCAGCAGCGTAGTAGGGGGTTTCTCAGATACGCAGTATTTT | NA | TRBJ2-3 | NA | TRBV9
CASSLDGTTYNEQFF | TGTGCCAGCAGCTTGGACGGGACAACCTACAATGAGCAGTTCTTC | NA | TRBJ2-1 | NA | TRBV5-4
CARSSTGAEAFF | TGTGCCAGAAGCTCGACAGGGGCTGAAGCTTTCTTT | TRBD1 | TRBJ1-1 | NA | TRBV5-3
CASSEGTGQRSPLHF | TGTGCCAGCAGCGAGGGGACAGGACAGCGTTCACCCCTCCACTTT | TRBD1 | TRBJ1-6 | once | TRBV9
CASSYGTSGEYEQFF | TGTGCCAGCAGCTACGGGACTAGCGGGGAGTATGAGCAGTTCTTC | TRBD2 | TRBJ2-1 | NA | TRBV7-2
CASSEWGQGSGNTIYF | TGTGCCAGCAGTGAATGGGGACAGGGCTCTGGAAACACCATATATTTT | TRBD1 | TRBJ1-3 | NA | TRBV6-1
CASSFRGSSYNEQFF | TGTGCCAGCAGCTTTAGGGGGAGCTCCTACAATGAGCAGTTCTTC | NA | TRBJ2-1 | NA | TRBV11-3